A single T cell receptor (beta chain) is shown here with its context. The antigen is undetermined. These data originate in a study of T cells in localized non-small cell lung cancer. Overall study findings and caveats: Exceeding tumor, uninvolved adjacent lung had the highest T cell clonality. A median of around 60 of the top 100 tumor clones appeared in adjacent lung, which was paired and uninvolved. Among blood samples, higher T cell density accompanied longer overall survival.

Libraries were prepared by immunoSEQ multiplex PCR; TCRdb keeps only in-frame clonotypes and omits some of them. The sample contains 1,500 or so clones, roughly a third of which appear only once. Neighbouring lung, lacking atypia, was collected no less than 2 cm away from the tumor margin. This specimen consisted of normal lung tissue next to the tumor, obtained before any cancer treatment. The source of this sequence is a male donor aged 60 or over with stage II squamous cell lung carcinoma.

The CDR3 region has the DNA TGTGCCAGCAGCCCTCGATGGGGGGTCTCCTACAATGAGCAGTTCTTC. Protein product: CASSPRWGVSYNEQFF. The genes are TRBV9 and TRBJ2-1; D is perhaps TRBD2 (6 bases). Germline assignment: CDR1 SGDLS and CDR2 YYNGEE. V was pared by 4 bases and J by 0 bases, with 14 bases between. The CDR3 is 16 residues long.